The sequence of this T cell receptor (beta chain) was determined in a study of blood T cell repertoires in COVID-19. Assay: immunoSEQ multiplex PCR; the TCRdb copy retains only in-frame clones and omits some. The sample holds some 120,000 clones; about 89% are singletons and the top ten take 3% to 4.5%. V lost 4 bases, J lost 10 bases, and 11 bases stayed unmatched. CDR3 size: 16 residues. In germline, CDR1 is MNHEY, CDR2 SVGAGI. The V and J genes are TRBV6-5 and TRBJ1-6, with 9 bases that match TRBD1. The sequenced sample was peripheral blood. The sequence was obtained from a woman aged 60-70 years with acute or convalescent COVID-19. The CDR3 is CASSSIRDRVWSPLHF. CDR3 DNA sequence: TGTGCCAGCAGTTCGATCCGGGACAGGGTTTGGTCACCCCTCCACTTT.